In this sample, the clone carrying this T cell receptor (beta chain) turned up a few times. What it binds is not known. The sample is drawn from a study of blood T cells in healthy people across ages. Study findings and constraints: Among long-lived donors, naive CD4+ cells were more numerous and diversity higher than in aged donors. A roughly linear fall in TCR beta diversity per million T cells was seen with increasing age.

It was with a sample-barcoded 5' primer and a J-beta primer mix that a second PCR of roughly 7 to 11 cycles was run. Each cDNA molecule carried a tag from a template-switch adaptor that contained 12 random nucleotides. Via MiXCR, TCRdb re-called the 5' RACE reads, giving one row per CDR3 protein. The sample has 710,000 or so distinct CDR3 sequences, about 20% seen once; the top ten hold roughly 22%. Trimming took 4 bases from V and 4 from J, leaving 22 bases between them. The CDR3 spans 18 residues. CDR1 is LGHNA and CDR2 is YSLEER in the germline V gene. This receptor was taken from a man between 65 and 85 years old in good health. The chain joins TRBV4-3 to TRBJ1-4; D may be TRBD1 (5 bases). The sequenced material came from blood. CDR3 in amino acids: CASSRDLATGTNNEKLFF. The CDR3 coding sequence is TGCGCCAGCAGCCGAGATTTAGCAACCGGGACTAATAATGAAAAACTGTTTTTT.